One sample yielded the 32 T cell receptor beta chains listed below, sequenced in a study of T cell clonotyping in hematopoietic cell transplantation. Using immunoSEQ multiplex PCR, the repertoire was profiled, and TCRdb retains in-frame clones only, with some absent. Here the sample spans some 30,000 clones, roughly nine tenths being singletons. The sequencing used PBMCs, collected 100 days after allogeneic stem cell transplant. These TCRs come from a female patient aged 45 to 65 who had an allogeneic stem cell transplant from a related donor, so the T cells may come from the graft donor. Some clones in this sample may be carry-over from other donors' samples.

The chain employs TRBV27 and TRBJ1-6; tentative D call: TRBD1 (6 bases). This CDR3 is 16 amino acids long. In germline, CDR1 is MNHEY, CDR2 SMNVEV (reference sequence). V lost 5 bases to trimming and J lost 3 bases, with 14 bases between them. CDR3: CASSAKGVFYNSPLHF. Here the CDR3 DNA reads TGTGCCAGCAGTGCTAAGGGGGTGTTCTATAATTCACCCCTCCACTTT.

This clone occurred once. V and J are TRBV5-6 and TRBJ2-1; the D call may be TRBD1 or TRBD2 (5 bases each). Germline V gives CDR1 SGHDT, CDR2 YYEEEE. Between the trimmed V and J ends, which lost 5 bases and 6 bases, there was a span of 18 bases. The CDR3 extends over 15 amino acids. Written as DNA, the CDR3 is TGTGCCAGCAGTCCAATGGGGGTATGGGGCAATGAGCAGTTCTTC. Translated, it gives CASSPMGVWGNEQFF.

About this clone itself: Sequence at one end of the junction differs from germline and may be a read error. This chain links TRBV6-5 with TRBJ2-4, with D maybe TRBD2 (5 bases). This CDR3 has 12 residues. Looked up from germline, CDR1 is MNHEY and CDR2 is SVGAGI. As DNA, the CDR3 is TGTGCCAGCATGAAGGACGGGATCCCGCTTCACTTC. Translating it yields CASMKDGIPLHF.

The CDR3 sequence is CASSLGGGADTQYF. The CDR3 DNA is TGTGCCAGCAGCTTAGGCGGGGGGGCAGATACGCAGTATTTT. This chain joins TRBV7-7 and TRBJ2-3, with 9 positions matching TRBD2. The CDR3 is made up of 14 amino acids. V shed 1 base, J shed 4 bases, and the junction held 0 bases outside the gene matches. CDR1 is SSHAT and CDR2 is FNYEAQ in the germline V gene (reference sequence).

This clone appeared a single time. The CDR3 loop is CASNGGAETQYF. DNA of the CDR3: TGTGCCAGCAACGGCGGGGCCGAGACCCAGTACTTC. The chain carries TRBV2 and TRBJ2-5; D may be TRBD2 (6 bases). The V gene's germline CDR1 is SNHLY and CDR2 FYNNEI. This CDR3 comprises 12 residues. The germline V and J ends were trimmed by 7 bases and 5 bases, with 11 bases remaining between them.

The chain couples TRBV30 to TRBJ1-5; D gene unclear. The CDR3 covers 16 residues. V lost 0 bases and J 3 bases, leaving 15 bases between the germline ends. From germline, CDR1 is GTSNPN and CDR2 SVGIG (reference sequence). In DNA, the CDR3 is TGTGCCTGGAGTGTAGATTCCATCAGCTACAATCAGCCCCAGCATTTT. Translating it yields CAWSVDSISYNQPQHF.

The V and J genes are TRBV25-1 and TRBJ1-1; 7 bases are a match to TRBD1. After removal of 5 bases from V and 1 base from J, the junction contained 10 bases not matched to a gene. Germline loops: CDR1 MGHDK, CDR2 SYGVNS. CDR3 length: 16 residues. CDR3 residues: CASSPSRGDGNTEAFF. CDR3 sequence (DNA): TGTGCCAGCAGTCCGAGCAGGGGGGATGGGAACACTGAAGCTTTCTTT.

The V gene is TRBV7-8, the J gene TRBJ2-5; D not resolved. Trimming cost V 5 bases and J 1 base, with 2 bases left between them. This CDR3 is built from 11 residues. Germline values: CDR1 SGHVS, CDR2 FQNEAQ. Here the CDR3 DNA reads TGTGCCAGCAGCCCCCAAGAGACCCAGTACTTC. This sequence encodes CASSPQETQYF. Based on the CDR3 plus reference TRBV7-8 and TRBJ2-5, the full variable domain is GAGVSQSPRYKVAKRGQDVALRCDPISGHVSLFWYQQALGQGPEFLTYFQNEAQLDKSGLPSDRFFAERPEGSVSTLKIQRTQQEDSAVYLCASSPQETQYFGPGTRLLVL.

The rearrangement links TRBV4-1 to TRBJ1-3; D not resolved. CDR3 size: 16 residues. Deletions cut 4 bases from V and 0 bases from J, with 13 bases between. Germline CDR1 reads MGHRA; CDR2 reads YSYEKL. Here the CDR3 reads CASSPSGGYSGNTIYF. In DNA form, the CDR3 reads TGCGCCAGCAGCCCCTCGGGAGGGTACTCTGGAAACACCATATATTTT.

CDR3 protein: CASSVDMNTEAFF. The CDR3 DNA reads as TGTGCCAGCAGTGTAGACATGAACACTGAAGCTTTCTTT. This rearrangement joins TRBV27 to TRBJ1-1, with no clear D. Germline lookup yields CDR1 MNHEY and CDR2 SMNVEV (reference sequence). Trimming left V 5 bases short and J 0 bases short, with 7 bases between. This CDR3 has 13 residues.

This rearrangement joins TRBV2 to TRBJ2-3; weak D call: TRBD1 (6 bases). The CDR3 totals 13 residues. V was cut by 8 bases and J by 3 bases, with 12 bases left in between. The germline V gene encodes CDR1 SNHLY and CDR2 FYNNEI. CDR3: CASWTAKTDTQYF. DNA for the CDR3: TGTGCCAGCTGGACAGCCAAAACAGATACGCAGTATTTT.

V is TRBV6-1 and J is TRBJ1-4; no clear D gene. Germline V gives CDR1 MNHNS, CDR2 SASEGT. The V end was cut by 5 bases, the J end by 2 bases, with 12 bases between. The CDR3 sequence is 15 residues long. CDR3 nucleotides: TGTGCCAGCAGTAGGGTAGGGTCCACTAATGAAAAACTGTTTTTT. This codes for CASSRVGSTNEKLFF.

CDR3 sequence: CASTLTQTYGYTF. CDR3 nucleotides: TGTGCCAGCACCCTCACACAGACCTATGGCTACACCTTC. The chain recombines TRBV2 with TRBJ1-2; D remains ambiguous. The V gene's germline CDR1 is SNHLY and CDR2 FYNNEI. The CDR3 is made up of 13 amino acids. The V and J ends lost 7 bases and 4 bases respectively, with 13 bases between them.

This rearrangement joins TRBV5-6 to TRBJ2-1; unclear D gene. CDR1 is SGHDT, CDR2 YYEEEE, per germline. V lost 4 bases and J lost 6, with 8 bases in between. The CDR3 is 12 amino acids. Here the CDR3 DNA reads TGTGCCAGCAGCAATAGGTTCAATGAGCAGTTCTTC. Translated: CASSNRFNEQFF.

The rearrangement links TRBV19 to TRBJ2-1, with 9 bases matching TRBD1. Germline-derived CDR1 and CDR2 are LNHDA and SQIVND (reference sequence). V shed 10 bases, J shed 9 bases, and the junction held 10 bases outside the gene matches. The CDR3 has 13 residues. The CDR3 DNA reads as TGTGCCACCGGGACAGGGCGCGGGGGTGAGCAGTTCTTC. As protein: CATGTGRGGEQFF.

This clone was picked up one time. The chain employs TRBV30 and TRBJ1-1, with TRBD1 as a possible D gene (6 bases). The ends were cut back, 2 bases at V and 4 bases at J, with 17 bases in the middle. The CDR3 runs to 15 residues. Germline V lookup: CDR1 GTSNPN, CDR2 SVGIG (reference sequence). The CDR3 protein is CAWSPTWGRGTEAFF. CDR3 DNA sequence: TGTGCCTGGAGTCCTACCTGGGGCAGGGGCACTGAAGCTTTCTTT.

The chain combines TRBV5-6 with TRBJ2-3, with TRBD1 matching 10 bases. The germline CDR1 and CDR2 sequences are SGHDT and YYEEEE. The length of the CDR3 is 16 residues. The trim removed 2 bases at V and 6 bases at J, leaving 9 bases unmatched. The CDR3 nucleotides read TGTGCCAGCAGCTTTGACAGGGGGCGACTTTCGGATACGCAGTATTTT. Amino acids: CASSFDRGRLSDTQYF.

CDR3 DNA sequence: TGCGCCAGCAGCCCCGGCCCAGGAGAGGGGCCCCAGCATTTT. It yields the protein CASSPGPGEGPQHF. The chain links TRBV5-1 to TRBJ1-5; D unclear. Germline V gives CDR1 SGHRS, CDR2 YFSETQ. The CDR3 extends over 14 amino acids. V lost 4 bases and J lost 9, with 17 bases in between. The full variable domain, with the rest looked up from reference TRBV5-1 and TRBJ1-5, is KAGVTQTPRYLIKTRGQQVTLSCSPISGHRSVSWYQQTPGQGLQFLFEYFSETQRNKGNFPGRFSGRQFSNSRSEMNVSTLELGDSALYLCASSPGPGEGPQHFGDGTRLSIL.

V is TRBV5-4 and J is TRBJ1-6; D not resolved. Between the trimmed V and J ends, which lost 4 bases and 3 bases, there was a span of 8 bases. The CDR3 covers 14 residues. Germline lookup yields CDR1 SGHNT and CDR2 YYREEE (reference sequence). CDR3 in amino acids: CASSLRDYNSPLHF. CDR3 coding DNA: TGTGCCAGCAGCCTCCGGGACTATAATTCACCCCTCCACTTT.

V is TRBV6-5 and J is TRBJ1-2; no definite D call. V lost 5 bases and J 8 bases, leaving 15 bases between the germline ends. CDR1 MNHEY and CDR2 SVGAGI come from the germline V gene. The CDR3 loop spans 13 amino acids. CDR3 coding DNA: TGTGCCAGCAGTGCAGGAACGGAGCGGGGCTACACCTTC. As protein: CASSAGTERGYTF.

V is TRBV7-3 and J is TRBJ2-5, with TRBD2 matching over 8 bases. The CDR3 consists of 14 residues. V lost 5 bases, J lost 4 bases, and 6 bases stayed unmatched. CDR1 and CDR2 (germline): SGHTA, FQGTGA. For the CDR3, the DNA is TGTGCCAGCAGCCCCACGGGGGGGCGAGAGACCCAGTACTTC. Protein: CASSPTGGRETQYF.

This sequence joins TRBV9 and TRBJ2-3; possible D gene TRBD2, 6 bases. CDR1 and CDR2 (germline): SGDLS, YYNGEE. The CDR3 loop spans 16 amino acids. Trimming took 2 bases from V and 8 from J, leaving 21 bases between them. This chain's CDR3 is CASSVSGEPRRGTQYF. The CDR3 DNA reads TGTGCCAGCAGCGTTTCCGGGGAACCTAGGCGGGGTACGCAGTATTTT.

The chain couples TRBV5-4 to TRBJ1-1; tentative D call: TRBD1 (6 bases). V was shortened by 0 bases and J by 1 base, with 10 bases between the two germline ends. This CDR3 region has 15 residues. Germline-derived CDR1 and CDR2 are SGHNT and YYREEE (reference sequence). CDR3 bases: TGTGCCAGCAGCTTGGGACAGGCGGAGAACACTGAAGCTTTCTTT. This codes for CASSLGQAENTEAFF. Variable domain in full (rest from reference TRBV5-4 and TRBJ1-1): ETGVTQSPTHLIKTRGQQVTLRCSSQSGHNTVSWYQQALGQGPQFIFQYYREEENGRGNFPPRFSGLQFPNYSSELNVNALELDDSALYLCASSLGQAENTEAFFGQGTRLTVV.

The rearrangement uses TRBV10-3 and TRBJ2-7; 10 bases line up with TRBD2. The CDR3 has 17 residues. Germline trimming cut 3 bases from V and 0 bases from J; bases unmatched to any gene: 8. The germline V gene encodes CDR1 ENHRY and CDR2 SYGVKD. The CDR3 region is CAISDISLAGASYEQYF. CDR3 DNA sequence: TGTGCCATCAGTGATATTTCCCTAGCGGGGGCCTCCTACGAGCAGTACTTC.

CDR3 nucleotide sequence: TGTGCCAGCAGCTCAACGGGCGGCGAGCAGTACTTC. It encodes CASSSTGGEQYF. This rearrangement joins TRBV7-2 to TRBJ2-7; no clear D. The CDR3 has 12 amino acids. V lost 4 bases to trimming and J lost 6 bases, with 10 bases between them. The V gene's germline CDR1 is SGHTA and CDR2 FQGNSA.

The chain recombines TRBV7-9 with TRBJ2-7; D unclear. With 1 base removed from V and 6 bases from J, the gap between germline ends came to 10 bases. The V gene's germline CDR1 is SEHNR and CDR2 FQNEAQ (reference sequence). The CDR3 consists of 13 residues. The CDR3 here is CASSLGVLREQYF. In nucleotides, the CDR3 is TGTGCCAGCAGCTTAGGTGTTCTTCGCGAGCAGTACTTC. The full variable domain, in which reference TRBV7-9 and TRBJ2-7 provide the parts outside the CDR3, is DTGVSQNPRHKITKRGQNVTFRCDPISEHNRLYWYRQTLGQGPEFLTYFQNEAQLEKSRLLSDRFSAERPKGSFSTLEIQRTEQGDSAMYLCASSLGVLREQYFGPGTRLTVT.

The chain links TRBV6-1 to TRBJ1-1; tentative D call: TRBD1 (6 bases). CDR3 size: 14 residues. From germline, CDR1 is MNHNS and CDR2 SASEGT. Trimming cost V 5 bases and J 1 base, with 11 bases left between them. CDR3 amino acids: CASSRTGRNTEAFF. Here the CDR3 DNA reads TGTGCCAGCAGTAGAACAGGGAGGAACACTGAAGCTTTCTTT.

The CDR3 region is CASSLGDRVADTQYF. CDR3 bases: TGCGCCAGCAGCTTGGGGGACAGGGTTGCAGATACGCAGTATTTT. The J gene is TRBJ2-3, the V gene TRBV5-1; 9 bases match TRBD1. V lost 0 bases and J lost 4; bases outside the gene matches: 3. This CDR3 comprises 15 residues. From germline, CDR1 is SGHRS and CDR2 YFSETQ.

The chain joins TRBV27 to TRBJ2-7; possible D gene TRBD1, 5 bases. The ends were cut back, 6 bases at V and 2 bases at J, with 23 bases in the middle. Germline V CDR1 and CDR2: MNHEY, SMNVEV (reference sequence). The CDR3 consists of 17 residues. The CDR3 bases are TGTGCCAGCAGCTCCCCTAGGGGCTTATATGGGACCTACGAGCAGTACTTC. This encodes CASSSPRGLYGTYEQYF.

V is TRBV5-4 and J is TRBJ2-3, with D uncertain. Deletions cut 1 base from V and 5 bases from J, with 8 bases between. Germline V CDR1 and CDR2: SGHNT, YYREEE (reference sequence). This CDR3 is built from 13 residues. For the CDR3, the DNA is TGTGCCAGCAGCTTGACCCCGCGAGATACGCAGTATTTT. As protein: CASSLTPRDTQYF.

This clone was detected once. The J gene is TRBJ1-6, the V gene TRBV5-1; D possibly corresponds to TRBD1 (6 bases). This CDR3 has 16 amino acids. Germline V gene sequence: CDR1 SGHRS, CDR2 YFSETQ. V was shortened by 3 bases and J by 8 bases, with 18 bases between the two germline ends. This CDR3 is CASSSGGGLEYSPLHF. In DNA form, the CDR3 reads TGCGCCAGCAGCTCGGGAGGGGGGCTGGAGTATTCACCCCTCCACTTT.

The CDR3 sequence: CASSLGTVRNQPQHF. As DNA, the CDR3 is TGTGCCAGCAGCTTAGGCACCGTTCGAAATCAGCCCCAGCATTTT. The chain has TRBV7-2 and TRBJ1-5; no firm D call. This CDR3 comprises 15 residues. Trimming shortened V by 1 base and J by 4 bases, and 11 bases separated the two germline ends. Germline V lookup: CDR1 SGHTA, CDR2 FQGNSA.